This T cell receptor (beta chain) was captured by sequencing in a study of control samples from healthy donors and cancer patients. This CDR3 has 11 amino acids. Trimming took 6 bases from V and 11 from J, leaving 13 bases between them. Sequenced by immunoSEQ multiplex PCR; TCRdb stores in-frame clones only, minus some. The top ten clones hold 1.5% to 2% of a sample with roughly 190,000 clones, roughly nine tenths of them seen once. The specimen sequenced was blood. The origin of this receptor is a man aged 25-45 years in good health. V and J are TRBV12-3 or TRBV12-4 and TRBJ1-1, with D hard to call. Here the CDR3 DNA reads TGTGCCAGCAGCGTTGAGAAAGGGGCTTTCTTT. It specifies CASSVEKGAFF.